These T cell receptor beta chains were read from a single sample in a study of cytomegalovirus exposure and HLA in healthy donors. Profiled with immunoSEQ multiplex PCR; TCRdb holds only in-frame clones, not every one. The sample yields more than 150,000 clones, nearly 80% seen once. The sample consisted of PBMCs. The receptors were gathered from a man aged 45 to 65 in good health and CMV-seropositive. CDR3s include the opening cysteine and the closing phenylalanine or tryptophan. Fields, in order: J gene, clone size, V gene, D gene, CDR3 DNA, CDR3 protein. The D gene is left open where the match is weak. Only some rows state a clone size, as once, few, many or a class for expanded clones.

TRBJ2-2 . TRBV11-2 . TGTGCCAGCAGCAAAGACATCGCAGGGAGGACCGGGGAGCTGTTTTTT CASSKDIAGRTGELFF
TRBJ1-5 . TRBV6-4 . TGTGCCAGCAGACCCAGGGTGTTGTGGAGCAATCAGCCCCAGCATTTT CASRPRVLWSNQPQHF
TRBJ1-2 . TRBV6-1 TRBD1 TGTGCCAGCAGTGCTGTAGTGGGGGACAGGGCTTTTGGCTACACCTTC CASSAVVGDRAFGYTF
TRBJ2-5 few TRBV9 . TGTGCCAGCAGCGTAGACCTAACCAGAGGGGGTCAAGAGACCCAGTACTTC CASSVDLTRGGQETQYF
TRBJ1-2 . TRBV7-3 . TGTGCCAGCAGCTTAGGAGGGGTCGGCTACACCTTC CASSLGGVGYTF
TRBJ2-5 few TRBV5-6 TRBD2 TGTGCCAGCAGCTTGTCAAGGCCTCGCGGGGGTGGTAGGGAGACCCAGTACTTC CASSLSRPRGGGRETQYF
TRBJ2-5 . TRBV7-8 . TGTGCCAGCAGCTCGGAGGGACTTTTATACCAAGAGACCCAGTACTTC CASSSEGLLYQETQYF
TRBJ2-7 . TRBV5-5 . TGTGCCAGCAGCTTGGGGGGGCAGGGCTACGAGCAGTACTTC CASSLGGQGYEQYF
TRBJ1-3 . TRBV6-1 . TGTGCCAGCGAGACAAGATCCTCTGGAAACACCATATATTTT CASETRSSGNTIYF
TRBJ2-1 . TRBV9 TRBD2 TGTGCCAGCAGCAGCTGGCGGGGGGCCCTCTACAATGAGCAGTTCTTC CASSSWRGALYNEQFF
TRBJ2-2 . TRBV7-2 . TGTGCCAGCAGCTTAGTAGCAGCGAACACCGGGGAGCTGTTTTTT CASSLVAANTGELFF
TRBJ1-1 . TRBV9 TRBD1 TGTGCCAGCAGCCCTCGACAGGGGCGCGGAGCTTTCTTT CASSPRQGRGAFF
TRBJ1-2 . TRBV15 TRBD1 TGTGCCACCAGCAGAGAAAGGACAGGCTTAACCTTC CATSRERTGLTF
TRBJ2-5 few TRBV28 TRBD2 TGTGCCAGCAGTTTTCTTGGCCAGCGGGGGTTCGCCCCCAACCAAGAGACCCAGTACTTC CASSFLGQRGFAPNQETQYF
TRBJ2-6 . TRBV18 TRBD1 TGTGCCAGCTCACGGGACAGCTCTGGGGCCAACGTCCTGACTTTC CASSRDSSGANVLTF
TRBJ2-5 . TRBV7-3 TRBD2 TGTGCCAGCAGCGACCTCCATAAGCGGGGCCAAGAGACCCAGTACTTC CASSDLHKRGQETQYF
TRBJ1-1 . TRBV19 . TGTGCCAGTAGTATCAGGGGCAGCTCAGGGGTTCCCTCCGGAGCTTTCTTT CASSIRGSSGVPSGAFF
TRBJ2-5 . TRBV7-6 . TGTGCCAGCAGTTCTCCTACTAGCAGCGAAGAGACCCAGTACTTC CASSSPTSSEETQYF
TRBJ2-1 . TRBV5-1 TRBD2 TGCGCCAGCAGCCGGCCGGGACTAGCGGGGGGTGATGAGCAGTTCTTC CASSRPGLAGGDEQFF
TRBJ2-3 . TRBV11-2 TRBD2 TGTGCCAGCAGCTTATTTAGCGGGGACGCAGATACGCAGTATTTT CASSLFSGDADTQYF
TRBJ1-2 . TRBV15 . TGTGCCACCAGCAGAGGGGGGGTCCAGGGATATGGCTACACCTTC CATSRGGVQGYGYTF
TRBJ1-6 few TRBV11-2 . TGTGCCAGCAGCTTGCGGCACCAAAATAATTCACCCCTCCACTTT CASSLRHQNNSPLHF
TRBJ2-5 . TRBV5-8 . TGTGCCAGCAGTCGGGATAGGAGGACCCAGTACTTC CASSRDRRTQYF
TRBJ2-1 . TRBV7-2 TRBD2 TGTGCCAGCAGCCTCTCGGCAGCGGGAGGTGAGCAGTTCTTC CASSLSAAGGEQFF
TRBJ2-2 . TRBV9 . TGTGCCAGCAGCCGCGGAGAGGGCGCGGGCACCGGGGAGCTGTTTTTT CASSRGEGAGTGELFF
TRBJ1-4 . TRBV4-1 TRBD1 TGCGCCAGCAGCCTTAGCCCGCGGGACAGAATTAATGAAAAACTGTTTTTT CASSLSPRDRINEKLFF
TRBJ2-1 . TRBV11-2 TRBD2 TGTGCCAGCAGCTTAGGGGCTAGCGGGGGCCCCCCTTACAATGAGCAGTTCTTC CASSLGASGGPPYNEQFF
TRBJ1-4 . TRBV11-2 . TGTGCCAGCAGCCACAGCCCCCAGCTGGCAACTAATGAAAAACTGTTTTTT CASSHSPQLATNEKLFF
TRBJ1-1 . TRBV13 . TGTGCCAGCAGCGCGAAAAAGCGGGGGCAGGAAGAAGCTTTCTTT CASSAKKRGQEEAFF
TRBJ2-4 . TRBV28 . TGTGCCAGCAGTTTGGACACCCTAGCCAAAAACATTCAGTACTTC CASSLDTLAKNIQYF
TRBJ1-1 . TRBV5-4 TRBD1 TGTGCCAGCAGCTTGTACGGACAGGGGTTCACTGAAGCTTTCTTT CASSLYGQGFTEAFF
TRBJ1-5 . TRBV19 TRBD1 TGTGCCAGTAGTTTATCAGGGGGCGGCAATCAGCCCCAGCATTTT CASSLSGGGNQPQHF
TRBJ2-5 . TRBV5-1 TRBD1 TGCGCCAGCAGCGCCGGGACAGGGGCCCAACAAGAGACCCAGTACTTC CASSAGTGAQQETQYF
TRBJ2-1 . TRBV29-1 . TGCAGCGCCTCAAGGCGGGGGCATGACAATGAGCAGTTCTTC CSASRRGHDNEQFF
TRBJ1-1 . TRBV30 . TGTGCCTGGGACCCAGGGGCTGGGAACACTGAAGCTTTCTTT CAWDPGAGNTEAFF
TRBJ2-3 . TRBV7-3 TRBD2 TGTGCCAGCAGCTCAGGACTAGCGGGGACCCCGCAGTATTTT CASSSGLAGTPQYF
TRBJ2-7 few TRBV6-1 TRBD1 TGTGCCAGCAGCCACATGGGGGGACAGGGCTACGAGCAGTACTTC CASSHMGGQGYEQYF
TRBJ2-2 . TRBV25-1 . TGTGCCAGCAGTGAAGTGAGGGCCGGGGAGCTGTTTTTT CASSEVRAGELFF
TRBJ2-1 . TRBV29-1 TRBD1 TGCAGCGCCCCGGACAGGGCCGATGAGCAGTTCTTC CSAPDRADEQFF
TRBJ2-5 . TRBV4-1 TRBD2 TGCGCCAGCAGCCATCCCCCCTTCCTCCTGCGGCGGGGGGTCGACGCGGGAGAGACCCAGTACTTC CASSHPPFLLRRGVDAGETQYF
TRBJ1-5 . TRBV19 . TGTGCCAGTAGTATGGGGCAGGGCCTAGGCAATCAGCCCCAGCATTTT CASSMGQGLGNQPQHF
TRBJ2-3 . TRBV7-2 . TGTGCCAGCACCGCGGCCCCGAGTACGCAGTATTTT CASTAAPSTQYF
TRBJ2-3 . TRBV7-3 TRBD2 TGTGCCAGCAGCCCACGTCTCGGGCGGGGGGGTGATACAGATACGCAGTATTTT CASSPRLGRGGDTDTQYF
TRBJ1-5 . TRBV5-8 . TGTGCCAGCAGCTTGGTTGGGGGGGCGGTGGATCAGCCCCAGCATTTT CASSLVGGAVDQPQHF
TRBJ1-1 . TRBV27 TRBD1 TGTGCCAGCAGTTGGACAGGGGGCAGAGGAGCTTTCTTT CASSWTGGRGAFF
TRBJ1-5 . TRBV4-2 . TGTGCCAGCAGCCTTCTAGGAGGCAATCAGCCCCAGCATTTT CASSLLGGNQPQHF
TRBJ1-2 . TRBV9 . TGTGCCAGCAGCGGAACACGGGGGTATGGCTACACCTTC CASSGTRGYGYTF
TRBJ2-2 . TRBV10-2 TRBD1 TGCGCCAGTAAGGGACAGACGAACACCGGGGAGCTGTTTTTT CASKGQTNTGELFF
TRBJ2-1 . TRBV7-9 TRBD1 TGTGCCAGCAGTACAGGGGCTTTCTACAATGAGCAGTTCTTC CASSTGAFYNEQFF
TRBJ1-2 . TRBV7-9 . TGTGCCAGCAGCCCACCGGACAGTTCTCGAGGTACCTTC CASSPPDSSRGTF
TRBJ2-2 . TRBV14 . TGTGCCAGCGAACAAGCGAACACCGGGGAGCTGTTTTTT CASEQANTGELFF